This TCR beta chain was identified in a study of T cells in Graves' hyperthyroidism and ophthalmopathy. Across the study: It was at initial diagnosis, before any treatment, that peripheral blood was collected.

The study's findings and limits: With a median lead of about 6.9 months before onset, the model predicted ophthalmopathy. A model of 13 V-J features distinguished ophthalmopathy from stable hyperthyroidism.

This clonotype has a count of ten or more. As yet, its antigen is unknown. From RNA transcripts, TCR beta CDR3 regions were amplified. Using the HTBI primer set, a first-round RT-PCR was run on the TCR CDR3. Each CDR3 protein is one row after TCRdb ran MiXCR on the multiplex PCR reads. The sample yields hundreds of thousands of distinct CDR3 sequences, around 20% seen once. The sequenced sample was blood. This receptor was identified in a woman aged 45-60 years with Graves' hyperthyroidism that later progressed to Graves' ophthalmopathy.

In DNA form, the CDR3 reads TGTGCCTTACGGACAGGGCGGAACACTGAAGCTTTCTTT. Its translation is CALRTGRNTEAFF. V is TRBV30 and J is TRBJ1-1; 8 bases align to TRBD1. This CDR3 comprises 13 residues. J lost 1 base, V lost 7 bases, and 5 bases had no gene match. Germline loops: CDR1 GTSNPN, CDR2 SVGIG (reference sequence).